This is a list of T cell receptor beta chains from one sample in a study. TCRdb called the RT-PCR reads again in MiXCR, with one record for every CDR3 protein. The sample lists about 680,000 distinct CDR3 sequences; around 14% were seen once. The specimen sequenced was memory CD4+ T cells from blood. Source of these receptors: a female donor in good health, serving as a healthy control. CDR3s include the opening cysteine and the closing phenylalanine or tryptophan. D genes are given only for firm matches. A row's size may be missing; if present it is once, few, many or a size class.

D gene	V gene	clone size	J gene	CDR3 protein	CDR3 DNA
NA	TRBV6-2/TRBV6-3	few	TRBJ2-5	CASSYRNLLGTQYF	TGTGCCAGCAGTTACCGAAACCTCCTCGGGACCCAGTACTTC
TRBD2	TRBV27	few	TRBJ2-1	CASSLPGGPTNEQFF	TGTGCCAGCAGTTTGCCGGGAGGGCCTACCAATGAGCAGTTCTTC
NA	TRBV5-5	NA	TRBJ1-2	CASSLVTASNYGYTF	TGTGCCAGCAGCTTGGTGACAGCTTCTAACTATGGCTACACCTTC
NA	TRBV20-1	many	TRBJ2-7	CSARGGQFPSYEQYF	TGCAGTGCTAGAGGGGGGCAGTTCCCCTCCTACGAGCAGTACTTC
NA	TRBV11-1	NA	TRBJ2-2	CASSLIPTDTGELFF	TGTGCCAGCAGCTTAATCCCTACGGACACCGGGGAGCTGTTTTTT
TRBD1	TRBV4-1	NA	TRBJ2-7	CASSHPGQVSYEQYF	TGCGCCAGCAGCCACCCTGGACAGGTCTCCTACGAGCAGTACTTC
NA	TRBV14	NA	TRBJ2-1	CASSQEPGISSYNEQFF	TGTGCCAGCAGCCAAGAGCCCGGAATTAGCTCCTACAATGAGCAGTTCTTC
NA	TRBV20-1	few	TRBJ2-7	CSAPTGTSRREQYF	TGCAGTGCTCCTACTGGGACCTCTAGGAGGGAGCAGTACTTC
TRBD2	TRBV20-1	NA	TRBJ2-3	CSARPGLAGGSLGTDTQYF	TGCAGTGCTAGACCCGGACTAGCGGGGGGGAGTCTGGGCACAGATACGCAGTATTTT
NA	TRBV11-2	few	TRBJ2-1	CASSASQGSQFF	TGTGCCAGCAGCGCATCCCAGGGATCGCAGTTCTTC
NA	TRBV5-1	few	TRBJ2-3	CASSRSPDTSTDTQYF	TGCGCCAGCAGCCGGAGCCCCGACACAAGCACAGATACGCAGTATTTT
NA	TRBV5-1	few	TRBJ2-5	CASSSMARETQYF	TGCGCCAGCAGCTCCATGGCCCGGGAGACCCAGTACTTC
TRBD2	TRBV9	few	TRBJ2-2	CASRLAGETGELFF	TGTGCCAGCAGGCTAGCGGGAGAAACCGGGGAGCTGTTTTTT
NA	TRBV7-8	NA	TRBJ2-1	CASSRTALAYNEQFF	TGTGCCAGCAGCCGTACAGCCCTAGCTTACAATGAGCAGTTCTTC
TRBD2	TRBV20-1	few	TRBJ2-5	CSAPAGVFETQYF	TGCAGTGCTCCGGCGGGAGTTTTTGAGACCCAGTACTTC
NA	TRBV7-9	NA	TRBJ2-1	CASSLAGGDEQFF	TGTGCCAGCAGCTTGGCTGGTGGGGATGAGCAGTTCTTC
NA	TRBV27	NA	TRBJ1-5	CASSSLGGGIANQPQHF	TGTGCCAGCAGTTCATTGGGGGGGGGAATAGCCAATCAGCCCCAGCATTTT
NA	TRBV3-1	few	TRBJ1-5	CASSQRESNQPQHF	TGTGCCAGCAGCCAGAGGGAAAGCAATCAGCCCCAGCATTTT
NA	TRBV27	NA	TRBJ2-2	CASSAVAVNTGELFF	TGTGCCAGCAGTGCCGTTGCGGTGAACACCGGGGAGCTGTTTTTT
NA	TRBV10-3	few	TRBJ1-2	CAISESRTDYGYTF	TGTGCCATCAGTGAGTCTCGGACAGACTATGGCTACACCTTC
TRBD1	TRBV20-1	many	TRBJ2-7	CSARDNRGAVGEQYF	TGCAGTGCTAGAGACAACAGGGGAGCGGTGGGGGAGCAGTACTTC
NA	TRBV5-4	NA	TRBJ2-7	CASSSQRLGKQYF	TGTGCCAGCAGCTCCCAACGACTAGGCAAGCAGTACTTC
NA	TRBV12-3/TRBV12-4	many	TRBJ1-5	CASSKQGNQPQHF	TGTGCCAGCAGTAAACAGGGCAATCAGCCCCAGCATTTT
TRBD1	TRBV12-5	NA	TRBJ2-1	CASLNAGTGGNEQFF	TGTGCTAGCCTGAACGCCGGGACAGGGGGCAATGAGCAGTTCTTC
TRBD1	TRBV4-1	NA	TRBJ1-1	CASSQGDRINTEAFF	TGCGCCAGCAGCCAGGGGGACAGGATCAACACTGAAGCTTTCTTT